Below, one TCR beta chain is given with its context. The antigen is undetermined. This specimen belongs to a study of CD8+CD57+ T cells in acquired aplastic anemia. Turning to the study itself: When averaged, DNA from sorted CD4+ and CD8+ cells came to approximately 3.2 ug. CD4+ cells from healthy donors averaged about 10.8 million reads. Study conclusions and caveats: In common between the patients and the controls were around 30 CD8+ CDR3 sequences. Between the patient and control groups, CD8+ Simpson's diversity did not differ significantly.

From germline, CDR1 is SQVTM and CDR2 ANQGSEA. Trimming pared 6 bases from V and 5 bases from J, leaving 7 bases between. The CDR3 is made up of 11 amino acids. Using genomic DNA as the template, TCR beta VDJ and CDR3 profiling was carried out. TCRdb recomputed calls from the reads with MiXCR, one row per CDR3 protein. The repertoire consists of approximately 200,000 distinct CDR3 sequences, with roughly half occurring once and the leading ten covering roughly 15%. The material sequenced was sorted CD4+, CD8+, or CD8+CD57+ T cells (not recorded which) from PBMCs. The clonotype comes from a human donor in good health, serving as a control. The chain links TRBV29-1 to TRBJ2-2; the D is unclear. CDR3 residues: CSVSRTGELFF. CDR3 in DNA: TGCAGCGTATCTCGGACCGGGGAGCTGTTTTTT.